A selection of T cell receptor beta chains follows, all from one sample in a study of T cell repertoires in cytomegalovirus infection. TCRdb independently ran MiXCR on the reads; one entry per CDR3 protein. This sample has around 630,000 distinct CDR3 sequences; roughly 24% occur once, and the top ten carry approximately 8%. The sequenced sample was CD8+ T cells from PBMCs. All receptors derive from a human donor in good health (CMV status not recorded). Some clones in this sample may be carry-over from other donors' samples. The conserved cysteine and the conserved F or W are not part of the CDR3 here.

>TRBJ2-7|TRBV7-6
ASSSGPRANEQY
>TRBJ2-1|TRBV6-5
ASSYGGTAYNEQF
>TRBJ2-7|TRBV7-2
ASSLPAREQY
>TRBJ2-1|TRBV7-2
ASSFYHASSYNEQF
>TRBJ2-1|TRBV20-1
SAGQRGLGSYNEQF
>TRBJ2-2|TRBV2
ASSDGSGGVWELF
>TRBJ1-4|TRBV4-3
ASSLRGTGPEKLF
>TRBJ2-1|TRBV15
ATSRTRKNEQF
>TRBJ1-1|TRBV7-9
ASSFVQAKNTEAF
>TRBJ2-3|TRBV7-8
ASSPRTGGSTDTQY
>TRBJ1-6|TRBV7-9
ASSDPGQAKGSPLH
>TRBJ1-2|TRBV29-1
SVEGRLYGYT
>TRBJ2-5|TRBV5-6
ASRTRGQQKETQY
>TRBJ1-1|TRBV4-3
ASSSRSGRYGDTEAF
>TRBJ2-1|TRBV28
ASSPRGGPYNEQF
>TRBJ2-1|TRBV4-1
ASSQDGRWEF
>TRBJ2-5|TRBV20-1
SAMSQETQY
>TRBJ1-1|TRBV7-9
ASSDRDRLNTEAF
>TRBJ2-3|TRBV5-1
ASSHVGATDTQY
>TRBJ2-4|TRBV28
ASSLGVQLKNIQY
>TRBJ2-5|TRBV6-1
ASSDPHGGGIREETQY
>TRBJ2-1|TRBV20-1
SASEGGNEQF
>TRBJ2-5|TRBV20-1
SVEGNRYEETQY
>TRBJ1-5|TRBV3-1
ASSGQNHQPQH
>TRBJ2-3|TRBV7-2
ASSLRSGGSTDTQY
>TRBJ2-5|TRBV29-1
SVPSWAGVAETQY
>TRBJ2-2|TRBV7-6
ASSLRTSGFGELF
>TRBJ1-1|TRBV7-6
ASSWDRERGEAF
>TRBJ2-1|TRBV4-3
ASSPPGTDEQF
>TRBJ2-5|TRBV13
ASRLAGTQETQY
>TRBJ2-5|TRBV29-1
SVPGVPETQY
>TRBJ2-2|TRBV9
ASSGGTVAGELF
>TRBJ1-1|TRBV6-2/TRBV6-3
ASSYSAYTEAF
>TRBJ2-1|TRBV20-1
SAAQGDYYNEQF
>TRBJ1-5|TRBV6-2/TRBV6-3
ASSWTGGANQPQH
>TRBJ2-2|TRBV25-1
ASSPTLLNTGELF
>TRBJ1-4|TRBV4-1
ASSQQDRTLNEKLF
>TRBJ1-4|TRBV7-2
ASCETGSANEKLF
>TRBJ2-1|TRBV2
ASRGHEQF
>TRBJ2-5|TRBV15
VTFAGGSQETQY
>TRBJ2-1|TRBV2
ASSERLAGSEQF
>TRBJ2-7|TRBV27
ASSGSGGPTYEQY